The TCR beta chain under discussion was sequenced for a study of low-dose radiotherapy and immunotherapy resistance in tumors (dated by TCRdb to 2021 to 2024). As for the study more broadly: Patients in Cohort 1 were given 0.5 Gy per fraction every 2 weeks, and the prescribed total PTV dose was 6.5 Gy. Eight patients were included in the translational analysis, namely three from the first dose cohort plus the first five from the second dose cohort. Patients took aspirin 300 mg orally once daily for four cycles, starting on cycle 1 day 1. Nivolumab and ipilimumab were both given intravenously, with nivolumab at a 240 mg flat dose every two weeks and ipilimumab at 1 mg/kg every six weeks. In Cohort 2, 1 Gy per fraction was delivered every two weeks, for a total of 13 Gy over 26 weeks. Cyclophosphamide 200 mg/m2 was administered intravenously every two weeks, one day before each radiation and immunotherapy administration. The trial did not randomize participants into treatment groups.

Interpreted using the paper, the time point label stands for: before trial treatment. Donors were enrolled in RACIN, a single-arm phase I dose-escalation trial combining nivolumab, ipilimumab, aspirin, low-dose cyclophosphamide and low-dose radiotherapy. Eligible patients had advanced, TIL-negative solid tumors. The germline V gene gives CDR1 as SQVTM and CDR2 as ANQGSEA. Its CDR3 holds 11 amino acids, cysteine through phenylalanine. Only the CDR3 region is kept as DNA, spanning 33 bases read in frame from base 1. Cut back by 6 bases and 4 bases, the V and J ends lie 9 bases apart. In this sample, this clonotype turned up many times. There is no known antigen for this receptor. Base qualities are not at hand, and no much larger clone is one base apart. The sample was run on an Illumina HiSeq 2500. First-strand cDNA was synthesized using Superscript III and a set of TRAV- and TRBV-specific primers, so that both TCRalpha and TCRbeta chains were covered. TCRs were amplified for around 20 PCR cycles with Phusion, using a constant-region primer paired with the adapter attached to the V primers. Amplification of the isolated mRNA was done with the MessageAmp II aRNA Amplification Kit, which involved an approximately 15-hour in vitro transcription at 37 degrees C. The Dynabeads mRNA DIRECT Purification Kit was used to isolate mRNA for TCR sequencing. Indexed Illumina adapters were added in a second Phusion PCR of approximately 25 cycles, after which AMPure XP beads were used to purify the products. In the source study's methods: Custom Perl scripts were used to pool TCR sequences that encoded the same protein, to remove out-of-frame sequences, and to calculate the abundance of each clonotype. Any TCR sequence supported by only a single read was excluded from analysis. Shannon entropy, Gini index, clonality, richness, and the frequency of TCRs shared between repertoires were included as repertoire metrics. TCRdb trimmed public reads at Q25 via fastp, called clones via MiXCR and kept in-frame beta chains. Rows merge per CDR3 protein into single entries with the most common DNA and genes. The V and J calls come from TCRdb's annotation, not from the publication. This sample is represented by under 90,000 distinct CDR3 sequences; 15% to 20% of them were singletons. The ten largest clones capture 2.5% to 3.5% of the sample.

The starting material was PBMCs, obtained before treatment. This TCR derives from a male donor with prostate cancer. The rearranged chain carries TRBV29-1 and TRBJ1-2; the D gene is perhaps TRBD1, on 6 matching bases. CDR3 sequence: CSVGTRYGYTF. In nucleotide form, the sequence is TGCAGCGTGGGGACACGCTATGGCTACACCTTC. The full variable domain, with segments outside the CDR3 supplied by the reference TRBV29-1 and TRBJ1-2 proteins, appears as SAVISQKPSRDICQRGTSLTIQCQVDSQVTMMFWYRQQPGQSLTLIATANQGSEATYESGFVIDKFPISRPNLTFSTLTVSNMSPEDSSIYLCSVGTRYGYTFGSGTRLTVV.